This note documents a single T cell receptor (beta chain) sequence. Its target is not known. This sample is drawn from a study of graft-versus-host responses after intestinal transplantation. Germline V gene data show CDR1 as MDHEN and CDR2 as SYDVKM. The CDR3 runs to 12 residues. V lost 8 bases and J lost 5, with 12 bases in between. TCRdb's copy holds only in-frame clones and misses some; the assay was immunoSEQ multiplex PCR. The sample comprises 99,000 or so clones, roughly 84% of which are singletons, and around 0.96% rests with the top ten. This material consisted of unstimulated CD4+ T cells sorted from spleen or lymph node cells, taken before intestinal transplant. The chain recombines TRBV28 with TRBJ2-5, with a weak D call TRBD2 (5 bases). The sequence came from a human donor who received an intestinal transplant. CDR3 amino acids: CASALDYETQYF. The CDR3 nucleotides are TGTGCCAGCGCCCTAGACTACGAGACCCAGTACTTC. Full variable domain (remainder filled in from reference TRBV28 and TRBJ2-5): DVKVTQSSRYLVKRTGEKVFLECVQDMDHENMFWYRQDPGLGLRLIYFSYDVKMKEKGDIPEGYSVSREKKERFSLILESASTNQTSMYLCASALDYETQYFGPGTRLLVL.